This record covers a single TCR beta chain. The germline CDR1 and CDR2 sequences are SGDLS and YYNGEE. The CDR3 totals 13 residues. The V gene end was trimmed by 5 bases and the J gene end by 7 bases; junction bases not matched to a gene: 3. The sample comes from a study of shared clonotypes between healthy human individuals. Methods used by the authors: ImmunoSEQ gave junction-only sequences without quality scores, so filtering differed. The method was immunoSEQ multiplex PCR; TCRdb's version includes in-frame clones alone and lacks a portion of them. That table supplies the V and J calls and clone size; D and trimming were determined from the DNA. The sample carries about 2.3 million clones, over 85% recorded once.

Sequenced sample: naive CD4+ T cells from PBMCs. This sample's subset: CD45RA+ positively selected. The chain recombines TRBV9 with TRBJ1-5, with 10 nucleotides matching TRBD1. This sequence was found in a man aged 18 to 29 in good health. Some clones in this sample may be carry-over from other donors' samples. This CDR3 is CASSGTGEQPQHF. CDR3 sequence (DNA): TGTGCCAGCAGTGGGACAGGGGAGCAGCCCCAGCATTTT. Drawing the rest from reference TRBV9 and TRBJ1-5, the complete variable domain is DSGVTQTPKHLITATGQRVTLRCSPRSGDLSVYWYQQSLDQGLQFLIQYYNGEERAKGNILERFSAQQFPDLHSELNLSSLELGDSALYFCASSGTGEQPQHFGDGTRLSIL.